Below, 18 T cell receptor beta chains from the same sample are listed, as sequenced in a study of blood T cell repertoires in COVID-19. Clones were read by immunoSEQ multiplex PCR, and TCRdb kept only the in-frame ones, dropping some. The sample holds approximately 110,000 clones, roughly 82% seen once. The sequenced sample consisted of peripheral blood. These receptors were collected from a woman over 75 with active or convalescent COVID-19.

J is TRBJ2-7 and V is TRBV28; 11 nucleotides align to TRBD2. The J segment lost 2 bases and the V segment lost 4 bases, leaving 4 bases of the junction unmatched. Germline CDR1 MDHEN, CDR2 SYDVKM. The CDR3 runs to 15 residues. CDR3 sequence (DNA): TGTGCCAGCAGTTCGGGGGGACTAGCGGCCTACGAGCAGTACTTC. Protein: CASSSGGLAAYEQYF.

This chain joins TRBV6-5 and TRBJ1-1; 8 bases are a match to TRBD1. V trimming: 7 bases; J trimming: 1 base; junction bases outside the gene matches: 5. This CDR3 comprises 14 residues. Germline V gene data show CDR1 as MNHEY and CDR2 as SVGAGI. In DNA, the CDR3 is TGTGCCAGCACCCGGACAGGGCCGAACACTGAAGCTTTCTTT. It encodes CASTRTGPNTEAFF.

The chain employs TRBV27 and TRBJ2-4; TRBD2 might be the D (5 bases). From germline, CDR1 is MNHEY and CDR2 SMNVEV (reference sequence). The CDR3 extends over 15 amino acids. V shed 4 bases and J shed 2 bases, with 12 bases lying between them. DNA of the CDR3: TGTGCCAGCAGTTACAAGGACGGGACCAAAAACATTCAGTACTTC. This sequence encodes CASSYKDGTKNIQYF.

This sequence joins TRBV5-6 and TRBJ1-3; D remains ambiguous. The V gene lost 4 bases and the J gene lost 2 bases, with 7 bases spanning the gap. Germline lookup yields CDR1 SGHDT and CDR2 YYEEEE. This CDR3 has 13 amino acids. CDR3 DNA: TGTGCCAGCAGCCCCGGGGCTGGAAACACCATATATTTT. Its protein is CASSPGAGNTIYF. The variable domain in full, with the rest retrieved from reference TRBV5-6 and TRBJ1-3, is DAGVTQSPTHLIKTRGQQVTLRCSPKSGHDTVSWYQQALGQGPQFIFQYYEEEERQRGNFPDRFSGHQFPNYSSELNVNALLLGDSALYLCASSPGAGNTIYFGEGSWLTVV.

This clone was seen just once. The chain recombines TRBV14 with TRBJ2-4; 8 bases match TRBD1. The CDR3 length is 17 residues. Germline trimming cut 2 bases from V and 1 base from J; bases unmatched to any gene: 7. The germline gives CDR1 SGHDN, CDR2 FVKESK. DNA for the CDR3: TGTGCCAGCAGCCAATATGACAGGGGAGGTGCCAAAAACATTCAGTACTTC. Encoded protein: CASSQYDRGGAKNIQYF.

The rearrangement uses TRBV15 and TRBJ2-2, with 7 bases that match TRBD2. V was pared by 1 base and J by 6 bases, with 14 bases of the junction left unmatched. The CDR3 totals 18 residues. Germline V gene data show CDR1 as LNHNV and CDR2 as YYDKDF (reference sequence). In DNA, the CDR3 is TGTGCCACCAGCAGAGGAGTTTGGGGGGGGAAAAGCTCCGGGGAGCTGTTTTTT. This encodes CATSRGVWGGKSSGELFF.

The CDR3 DNA reads as TGTGCCAGTAGGGAGGACAGTCCCAATCAGCCCCAGCATTTT. Its translation is CASREDSPNQPQHF. The chain links TRBV19 to TRBJ1-5, with TRBD1 as a possible D gene (6 bases). CDR3 length equals 14 residues. V lost 6 bases, J lost 3 bases, and 12 bases lay in between. CDR1 and CDR2 from the germline V gene are LNHDA and SQIVND (reference sequence).

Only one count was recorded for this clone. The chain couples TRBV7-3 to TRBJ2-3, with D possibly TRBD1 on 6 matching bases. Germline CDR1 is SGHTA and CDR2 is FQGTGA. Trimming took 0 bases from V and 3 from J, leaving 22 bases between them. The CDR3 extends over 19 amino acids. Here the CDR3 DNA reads TGTGCCAGCAGCTTAACTTACAGGGATTCGCCTGGAGGAACAGATACGCAGTATTTT. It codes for CASSLTYRDSPGGTDTQYF.

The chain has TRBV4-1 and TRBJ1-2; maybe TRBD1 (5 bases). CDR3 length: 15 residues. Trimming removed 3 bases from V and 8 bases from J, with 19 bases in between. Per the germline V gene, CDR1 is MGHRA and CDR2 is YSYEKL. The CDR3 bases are TGCGCCAGCAGCCACCCACGGGGGAACCGGGGAGGCTACACCTTC. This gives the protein CASSHPRGNRGGYTF.

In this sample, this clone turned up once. The CDR3 sequence: CASSYMGLAADTQYF. CDR3 nucleotide sequence: TGTGCCAGCAGTTATATGGGACTAGCAGCAGATACGCAGTATTTT. The J gene is TRBJ2-3, the V gene TRBV6-2 or TRBV6-3; 9 nucleotides line up with TRBD2. This CDR3 contains 15 residues. Trimming cost V 3 bases and J 4 bases; bases outside gene matches: 5. Germline CDR1 is MNHEY and CDR2 is SVGEGT.

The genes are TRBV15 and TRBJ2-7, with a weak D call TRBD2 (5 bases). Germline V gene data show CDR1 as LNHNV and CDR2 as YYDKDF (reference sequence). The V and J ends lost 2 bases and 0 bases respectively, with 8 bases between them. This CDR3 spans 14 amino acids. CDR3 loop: CATSRRDLSYEQYF. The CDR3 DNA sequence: TGTGCCACCAGCAGACGGGATCTCTCCTACGAGCAGTACTTC.

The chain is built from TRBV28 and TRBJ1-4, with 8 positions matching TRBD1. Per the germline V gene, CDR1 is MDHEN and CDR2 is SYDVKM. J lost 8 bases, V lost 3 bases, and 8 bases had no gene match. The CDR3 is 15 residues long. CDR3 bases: TGTGCCAGCAGTTTCAATACAGGGGGTGTGGAAAAACTGTTTTTT. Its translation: CASSFNTGGVEKLFF.

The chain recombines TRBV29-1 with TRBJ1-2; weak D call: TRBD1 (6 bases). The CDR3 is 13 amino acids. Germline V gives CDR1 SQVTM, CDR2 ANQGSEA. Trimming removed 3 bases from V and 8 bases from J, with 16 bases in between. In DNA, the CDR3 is TGCAGCGTTGAGGAACAGGGTGGCGAGGGCTACACCTTC. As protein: CSVEEQGGEGYTF.

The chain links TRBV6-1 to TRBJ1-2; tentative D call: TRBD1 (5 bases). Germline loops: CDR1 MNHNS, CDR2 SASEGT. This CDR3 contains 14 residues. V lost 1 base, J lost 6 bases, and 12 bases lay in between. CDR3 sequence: CASSEVRRDDGYTF. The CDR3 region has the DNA TGTGCCAGCAGTGAAGTTCGCAGGGATGATGGCTACACCTTC.

The CDR3 DNA reads TGTGCCAGCAGCGTAGGCGGGCTCGCCTACAATGAGCAGTTCTTC. It yields the protein CASSVGGLAYNEQFF. J is TRBJ2-1 and V is TRBV9; weak D call: TRBD2 (5 bases). The germline V gene has CDR1 SGDLS and CDR2 YYNGEE. The CDR3 has 15 residues. The V end lost 0 bases, the J end lost 2 bases, and 9 bases lay between the germline ends.

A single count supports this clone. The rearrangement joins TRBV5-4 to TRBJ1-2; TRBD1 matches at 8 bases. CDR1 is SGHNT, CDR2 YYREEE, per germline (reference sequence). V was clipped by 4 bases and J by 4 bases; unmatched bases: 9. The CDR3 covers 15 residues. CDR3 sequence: CASSPGQGETYGYTF. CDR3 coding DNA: TGTGCCAGCAGCCCCGGACAGGGAGAAACCTATGGCTACACCTTC.

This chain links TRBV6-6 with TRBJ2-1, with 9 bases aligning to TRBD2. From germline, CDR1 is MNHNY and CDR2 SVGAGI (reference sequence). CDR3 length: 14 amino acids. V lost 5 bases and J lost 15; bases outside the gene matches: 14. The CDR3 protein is CASSIRVLAGALFF. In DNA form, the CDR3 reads TGTGCCAGCAGTATCCGGGTATTAGCGGGAGCCTTGTTCTTC.

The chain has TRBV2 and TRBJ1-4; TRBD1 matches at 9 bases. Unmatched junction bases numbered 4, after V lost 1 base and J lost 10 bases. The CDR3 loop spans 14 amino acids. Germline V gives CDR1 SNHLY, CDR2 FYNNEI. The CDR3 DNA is TGTGCCAGCAGTGAAGACAGGGGGCCGGGAAAACTGTTTTTT. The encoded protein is CASSEDRGPGKLFF.